This T cell receptor (beta chain) emerged from a study of human T cells and chemical hapten exposure. Study information: Per-sample TCR yields varied mainly from small pooled library volume differences. General study results and limits: Donors had alopecia, so their immune response may differ from healthy people's. DPC sensitization left the count of TCRs above 1 in 1000 unchanged.

TCRdb ran MiXCR on the RACE reads and lists one entry per CDR3 protein. The sample shows some 97,000 distinct CDR3 sequences, around a quarter of them seen only once. In this sample, this clonotype turned up a few times. Its target is not known. Described time point: patch test 3, about 24 weeks after DPC sensitization. Noted treatment: therapeutic diphenylcyclopropenone sensitization with weekly scalp DPC. The authors extracted total RNA from unfractionated whole blood. The germline V gene has CDR1 DFQATT and CDR2 SNEGSKA (reference sequence). This CDR3 region has 15 residues. The V and J ends lost 0 bases and 10 bases respectively, with 16 bases between them.

Specimen: whole blood, collected in connection with sensitization to the hapten diphenylcyclopropenone (DPC). The V call is TRBV20-1, the J call TRBJ1-6; D unclear. The source of this sequence is a man between 35 and 55 years old with alopecia areata. Some clones in this sample may be carry-over from other donors' samples. The DNA for the CDR3 is TGCAGTGCTAGAGATAATATTGGAGGTTGGTCACCCCTCCACTTT. Amino acid sequence: CSARDNIGGWSPLHF.